The rows below give T cell receptor beta chains drawn from one sample of a study of blood T cell repertoires in COVID-19. Profiling relied on immunoSEQ multiplex PCR, and the TCRdb table lists in-frame clones only, not all of them. In the table there are more than 15,000 clones, 70% to 90% of which are singletons. The source material was peripheral blood. These receptors were obtained from a man aged 35 to 55 with active COVID-19. Both conserved end residues are part of each CDR3. Fields, in order: CDR3 protein, CDR3 DNA, clone size, D gene, J gene, V gene. The D gene is left open where the match is weak. The size entry is marked missing in some rows and otherwise reads once, few, many or a size class.

CDR3 protein: CASSPGQVDDTQYF; CDR3 DNA: TGCGCCAGCAGCCCCGGACAGGTGGACGATACGCAGTATTTT; clone size: .; D gene: TRBD1; J gene: TRBJ2-3; V gene: TRBV5-1
CDR3 protein: CASSLEPGGSYEQYF; CDR3 DNA: TGTGCCAGCAGCTTAGAGCCAGGGGGCAGCTACGAGCAGTACTTC; clone size: .; D gene: TRBD1; J gene: TRBJ2-7; V gene: TRBV7-7
CDR3 protein: CASSLVGGQAFF; CDR3 DNA: TGTGCCAGCAGCTTAGTCGGCGGACAGGCTTTCTTT; clone size: .; D gene: .; J gene: TRBJ1-1; V gene: TRBV7-6
CDR3 protein: CASSLDSDRPYNSPLHF; CDR3 DNA: TGTGCCAGCAGCTTAGACTCGGACAGGCCTTATAATTCACCCCTCCACTTT; clone size: .; D gene: TRBD1; J gene: TRBJ1-6; V gene: TRBV11-2
CDR3 protein: CASSRLVSEQYF; CDR3 DNA: TGTGCCAGCAGCCGACTAGTATCGGAGCAGTACTTC; clone size: .; D gene: .; J gene: TRBJ2-7; V gene: TRBV6-6
CDR3 protein: CASGGVGTDTQYF; CDR3 DNA: TGCGCCAGTGGGGGCGTGGGCACAGATACGCAGTATTTT; clone size: .; D gene: .; J gene: TRBJ2-3; V gene: TRBV10-2
CDR3 protein: CASSWGTGLGTDTQYF; CDR3 DNA: TGTGCCAGCAGCTGGGGGACAGGGTTGGGCACAGATACGCAGTATTTT; clone size: .; D gene: TRBD1; J gene: TRBJ2-3; V gene: TRBV11-3
CDR3 protein: CASSAQSGQGRSPLHF; CDR3 DNA: TGTGCCAGCAGCGCCCAGTCAGGCCAGGGAAGATCACCCCTCCACTTT; clone size: .; D gene: .; J gene: TRBJ1-6; V gene: TRBV9
CDR3 protein: CASSPTGNTEAFF; CDR3 DNA: TGTGCCAGCAGCCCAACAGGGAACACTGAAGCTTTCTTT; clone size: .; D gene: .; J gene: TRBJ1-1; V gene: TRBV11-2
CDR3 protein: CASTARLAGVGYNEQFF; CDR3 DNA: TGCGCCAGCACTGCTAGACTAGCGGGAGTTGGATACAATGAGCAGTTCTTC; clone size: once; D gene: TRBD2; J gene: TRBJ2-1; V gene: TRBV10-1
CDR3 protein: CAISEYDRGKSPLHF; CDR3 DNA: TGTGCCATCAGTGAGTACGACAGGGGCAAATCACCCCTCCACTTT; clone size: .; D gene: TRBD1; J gene: TRBJ1-6; V gene: TRBV10-3
CDR3 protein: CASSPGTVSYEQYF; CDR3 DNA: TGTGCCAGCAGTCCCGGGACTGTCTCCTACGAGCAGTACTTC; clone size: .; D gene: .; J gene: TRBJ2-7; V gene: TRBV6-5
CDR3 protein: CASSTRGLGTGELFF; CDR3 DNA: TGTGCCAGTAGCACGCGGGGACTAGGGACCGGGGAGCTGTTTTTT; clone size: .; D gene: TRBD2; J gene: TRBJ2-2; V gene: TRBV19
CDR3 protein: CASSSRDRAYGYTF; CDR3 DNA: TGTGCCAGCAGCAGCAGGGACAGGGCGTATGGCTACACCTTC; clone size: .; D gene: TRBD1; J gene: TRBJ1-2; V gene: TRBV3-1/TRBV3-2
CDR3 protein: CASSDNTDTQYF; CDR3 DNA: TGTGCCAGCAGTGATAACACAGATACGCAGTATTTT; clone size: .; D gene: .; J gene: TRBJ2-3; V gene: TRBV2
CDR3 protein: CAWRDGGARNTIYF; CDR3 DNA: TGTGCCTGGAGAGACGGGGGGGCTCGGAACACCATATATTTT; clone size: .; D gene: .; J gene: TRBJ1-3; V gene: TRBV30
CDR3 protein: CASSPLTRGGNEQFF; CDR3 DNA: TGCGCCAGCAGCCCCTTGACTCGGGGGGGCAATGAGCAGTTCTTC; clone size: .; D gene: TRBD2; J gene: TRBJ2-1; V gene: TRBV4-1
CDR3 protein: CASSLRQGSGYTF; CDR3 DNA: TGTGCCAGCAGCCTACGACAGGGGTCTGGCTACACCTTC; clone size: .; D gene: TRBD1; J gene: TRBJ1-2; V gene: TRBV3-1/TRBV3-2
CDR3 protein: CASSPSTQPSYNEQFF; CDR3 DNA: TGTGCCAGCAGCCCTAGTACCCAGCCCTCCTACAATGAGCAGTTCTTC; clone size: .; D gene: .; J gene: TRBJ2-1; V gene: TRBV7-9
CDR3 protein: CASSLRAGVVGEQYF; CDR3 DNA: TGCGCCAGCAGCTTGAGGGCAGGGGTTGTTGGCGAGCAGTACTTC; clone size: .; D gene: .; J gene: TRBJ2-7; V gene: TRBV5-1
CDR3 protein: CASSYGQGLTNEKLFF; CDR3 DNA: TGTGCCAGCAGCTACGGACAGGGGTTGACTAATGAAAAACTGTTTTTT; clone size: .; D gene: TRBD1; J gene: TRBJ1-4; V gene: TRBV7-9
CDR3 protein: CASSLVGGREMHGYTF; CDR3 DNA: TGTGCCAGCAGCTTAGTTGGAGGGAGGGAGATGCATGGCTACACCTTC; clone size: .; D gene: .; J gene: TRBJ1-2; V gene: TRBV7-9
CDR3 protein: CASSTSGLYTDTQYF; CDR3 DNA: TGTGCCAGCAGCACCTCAGGTCTTTACACAGATACGCAGTATTTT; clone size: .; D gene: .; J gene: TRBJ2-3; V gene: TRBV9
CDR3 protein: CASRFGVAGPRDNEQFF; CDR3 DNA: TGTGCTAGTCGGTTCGGTGTAGCGGGCCCCCGGGACAATGAGCAGTTCTTC; clone size: .; D gene: TRBD2; J gene: TRBJ2-1; V gene: TRBV12-5
CDR3 protein: CASSLGEGSNGYTF; CDR3 DNA: TGTGCCAGCAGCTTAGGGGAGGGTTCTAATGGCTACACCTTC; clone size: .; D gene: .; J gene: TRBJ1-2; V gene: TRBV13
CDR3 protein: CASSAGAPYEQYF; CDR3 DNA: TGTGCCAGCAGTGCTGGGGCCCCCTACGAGCAGTACTTC; clone size: few; D gene: .; J gene: TRBJ2-7; V gene: TRBV2
CDR3 protein: CASSPDRAFGVRQYF; CDR3 DNA: TGTGCCAGCAGCCCCGACAGGGCCTTCGGGGTACGGCAGTACTTC; clone size: .; D gene: TRBD1; J gene: TRBJ2-7; V gene: TRBV13
CDR3 protein: CASSPGQFPSGANVLTF; CDR3 DNA: TGTGCCAGCAGTCCGGGACAATTCCCCTCTGGGGCCAACGTCCTGACTTTC; clone size: .; D gene: .; J gene: TRBJ2-6; V gene: TRBV6-6